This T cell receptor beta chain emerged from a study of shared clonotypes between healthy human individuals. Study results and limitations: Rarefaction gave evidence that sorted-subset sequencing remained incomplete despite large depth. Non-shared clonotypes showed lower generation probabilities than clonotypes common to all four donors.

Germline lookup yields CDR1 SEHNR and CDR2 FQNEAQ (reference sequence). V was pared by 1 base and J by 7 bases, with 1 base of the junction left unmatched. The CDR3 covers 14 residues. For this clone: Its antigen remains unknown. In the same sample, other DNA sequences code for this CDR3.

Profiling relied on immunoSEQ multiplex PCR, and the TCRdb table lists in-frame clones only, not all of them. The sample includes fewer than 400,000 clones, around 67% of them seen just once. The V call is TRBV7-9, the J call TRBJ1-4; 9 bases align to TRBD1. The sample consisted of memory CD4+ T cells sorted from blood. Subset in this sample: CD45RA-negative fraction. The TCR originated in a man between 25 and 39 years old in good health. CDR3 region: CASSLGTGVEKLFF. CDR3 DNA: TGTGCCAGCAGCTTAGGGACAGGGGTTGAAAAACTGTTTTTT.